These 19 T cell receptor beta chains share one sample of origin, sequenced in a study of T cells in Graves' hyperthyroidism and ophthalmopathy. TCR beta CDR3 sequences were amplified from RNA transcripts. HTBI primers were used for first-round RT-PCR of the TCR CDR3. TCRdb redid the calling of the multiplex PCR reads with MiXCR, one entry per CDR3 protein. Here the sample spans 300,000 to 450,000 distinct CDR3 sequences, approximately 14% being singletons. Sequenced: blood. These receptors were collected from a woman aged 55-70 years with Graves' hyperthyroidism.

The sample holds many counts of this clonotype. CDR3 region: CASSSTPYSAEVGTGELFF. The CDR3 DNA reads TGTGCCAGCAGTTCCACCCCTTACTCAGCGGAAGTGGGCACCGGGGAGCTGTTTTTT. The chain couples TRBV28 to TRBJ2-2; D possibly corresponds to TRBD2 (5 bases). The V end lost 4 bases, the J end lost 4 bases, and 25 bases lay between the germline ends. The CDR3 length is 19 residues. The germline V gene encodes CDR1 MDHEN and CDR2 SYDVKM.

This sequence joins TRBV4-2 and TRBJ2-1; a possible D gene is TRBD2 (6 bases). Trimming stripped 0 bases from V and 5 bases from J, with 14 bases between. There are 16 residues in the CDR3. In germline, CDR1 is LGHNA, CDR2 YNFKEQ. The CDR3 is CASSQDRDSTHNEQFF. The CDR3 DNA follows: TGTGCCAGCAGCCAAGATCGGGACTCCACTCACAATGAGCAGTTCTTC.

This clonotype was seen repeatedly, ten times or more. The chain has TRBV30 and TRBJ2-3; 9 bases agree with TRBD2. V was clipped by 2 bases and J by 3 bases; unmatched bases: 6. The CDR3 extends over 15 amino acids. Germline V lookup: CDR1 GTSNPN, CDR2 SVGIG (reference sequence). The CDR3 is CAWSRGTSLTDTQYF. The CDR3 DNA is TGTGCCTGGAGTCGAGGGACTAGCCTTACAGATACGCAGTATTTT.

This clonotype was detected many times. The chain uses TRBV11-2 and TRBJ1-1, with D perhaps matching TRBD1 (6 bases). The CDR3 is 14 amino acids. V was shortened by 7 bases and J by 0 bases, with 12 bases between the two germline ends. Germline assignment: CDR1 SGHAT and CDR2 FQNNGV. CDR3 nucleotides: TGTGCCAGCACAGGGGCGGAAATGAACACTGAAGCTTTCTTT. Translated, it gives CASTGAEMNTEAFF.

This clonotype was counted at least ten times. V gene TRBV5-8 combines with J gene TRBJ2-7; 10 nucleotides line up with TRBD1. CDR3 length: 14 amino acids. V lost 4 bases and J lost 3; bases outside the gene matches: 4. Germline CDR1 reads SGHTS; CDR2 reads YDEGEE. CDR3 in DNA: TGTGCCAGCAGCGGGACAGGGGACCTCTACGAGCAGTACTTC. It yields the protein CASSGTGDLYEQYF. Filled out from reference TRBV5-8 and TRBJ2-7, the complete variable domain reads EAGVTQSPTHLIKTRGQQATLRCSPISGHTSVYWYQQALGLGLQFLLWYDEGEERNRGNFPPRFSGRQFPNYSSELNVNALELEDSALYLCASSGTGDLYEQYFGPGTRLTVT.

The chain recombines TRBV29-1 with TRBJ2-2; unclear D gene. Germline CDR1 is SQVTM and CDR2 is ANQGSEA. The CDR3 has 11 amino acids. Trimming shortened V by 4 bases and J by 16 bases, and 16 bases separated the two germline ends. CDR3 sequence (DNA): TGCAGCGTTGCAACCACCTCCGCGGAGTTTTTT. Protein sequence: CSVATTSAEFF.

The sample holds a few counts of this clonotype. The rearrangement uses TRBV18 and TRBJ2-7, with TRBD2 matching 14 bases. The CDR3 totals 17 residues. Germline CDR1 is KGHSH and CDR2 is LQKENI. Trimming at V came to 3 bases and at J to 6 bases, leaving 10 bases not matched to a gene. Here the CDR3 reads CASSPPGTSGSWTEQYF. CDR3 nucleotides: TGTGCCAGCTCACCCCCCGGGACTAGCGGGAGTTGGACCGAGCAGTACTTC.

This clonotype was picked up many times. The chain has TRBV28 and TRBJ2-3; 8 bases map to TRBD2. This CDR3 is built from 17 residues. V lost 3 bases to trimming and J lost 0 bases; unmatched junction nucleotides: 8. CDR1 and CDR2 from the germline V gene are MDHEN and SYDVKM. The DNA for the CDR3 is TGTGCCAGCAGTTTGGGGGCTAGCGGGCCGAGCACAGATACGCAGTATTTT. It translates to CASSLGASGPSTDTQYF. Drawing the rest from reference TRBV28 and TRBJ2-3, the complete variable domain is DVKVTQSSRYLVKRTGEKVFLECVQDMDHENMFWYRQDPGLGLRLIYFSYDVKMKEKGDIPEGYSVSREKKERFSLILESASTNQTSMYLCASSLGASGPSTDTQYFGPGTRLTVL.

This clonotype appeared many times. The chain couples TRBV7-9 to TRBJ2-7; D not certain. V was trimmed by 4 bases and J by 6 bases, leaving 19 bases between them. This CDR3 is built from 15 residues. From germline, CDR1 is SEHNR and CDR2 FQNEAQ (reference sequence). The CDR3 region is CASSSEGLRSVEQYF. The CDR3 coding sequence is TGTGCCAGCAGCTCCGAAGGTCTTAGATCGGTCGAGCAGTACTTC.

This clonotype was recorded many times. CDR3: CASSQRSSPYEQYF. CDR3 in DNA: TGTGCCAGCAGCCAAAGGTCCAGCCCCTACGAGCAGTACTTC. The chain recombines TRBV3-1 with TRBJ2-7; D not certain. CDR1 is LGHDT and CDR2 is YNNKEL in the germline V gene (reference sequence). The CDR3 totals 14 residues. The germline V and J ends were trimmed by 2 bases and 2 bases, with 10 bases remaining between them.

The gene calls are TRBV11-2 and TRBJ1-6; D might be TRBD1 (5 bases). Germline CDR1 and CDR2: SGHAT and FQNNGV. Deletions cut 1 base from V and 11 bases from J, with 12 bases between. The CDR3 runs to 14 residues. CDR3 bases: TGTGCCAGCAGCTTAGTCGCTGGGACGGCACCCCTCCACTTT. Translating it yields CASSLVAGTAPLHF.

This clonotype was found many times. The CDR3 sequence: CASSPLGQLPYEQYF. In DNA, the CDR3 is TGTGCCAGCAGTCCCCTGGGACAGCTTCCTTACGAGCAGTACTTC. V is TRBV27 and J is TRBJ2-7; TRBD1 agrees at 7 bases. The ends lost 5 bases at V and 4 bases at J; junction bases unmatched: 11. CDR3 length equals 15 residues. CDR1 is MNHEY, CDR2 SMNVEV, per germline (reference sequence).

The sample holds one count of this clonotype. V usage is TRBV7-2 and J usage is TRBJ2-1; D might be TRBD1 or TRBD2, each matching 6 bases. The germline V and J ends were trimmed by 5 bases and 9 bases, with 14 bases remaining between them. Germline loops: CDR1 SGHTA, CDR2 FQGNSA. The CDR3 extends over 13 amino acids. The CDR3 nucleotides are TGTGCCAGCAGCCCCAACGAGGGGGGTGAGCAGTTCTTC. Translation: CASSPNEGGEQFF.

The rearrangement links TRBV12-3 or TRBV12-4 to TRBJ2-1; the match to TRBD2 covers 7 bases. Trimming at V came to 2 bases and at J to 5 bases, leaving 6 bases not matched to a gene. The CDR3 sequence is 15 residues long. The CDR3 reads CASSLLWRENNEQFF. As DNA, the CDR3 is TGTGCCAGCAGTTTATTGTGGCGGGAGAACAATGAGCAGTTCTTC.

The rearrangement joins TRBV7-2 to TRBJ2-6, with TRBD1 as a possible D gene (5 bases). V was cut by 4 bases and J by 4 bases, with 17 bases left in between. The CDR3 loop spans 17 amino acids. Germline CDR1 is SGHTA and CDR2 is FQGNSA. The CDR3 DNA reads as TGTGCCAGCAGCTCGGAACCCCGGACAAGGGGGGCCAACGTCCTGACTTTC. The encoded protein is CASSSEPRTRGANVLTF.

CDR3 sequence (DNA): TGTGCCAGCAGTCGAAGCCCAGAGGGGAGCTCCTACAATGAGCAGTTCTTC. Translated: CASSRSPEGSSYNEQFF. V gene TRBV6-1 combines with J gene TRBJ2-1; the D call may be TRBD1 or TRBD2 (5 bases each). The CDR3 has 17 residues. The V gene's germline CDR1 is MNHNS and CDR2 SASEGT. Trimming removed 5 bases at V and 0 bases at J, with 17 bases between.

The V call is TRBV5-1, the J call TRBJ1-1, with D possibly TRBD1 on 5 matching bases. There are 14 residues in the CDR3. CDR1 SGHRS and CDR2 YFSETQ come from the germline V gene. V was trimmed by 3 bases and J by 3 bases, leaving 12 bases between them. Here the CDR3 reads CASSSGPQDTEAFF. CDR3 sequence (DNA): TGCGCCAGCAGCTCGGGACCGCAGGACACTGAAGCTTTCTTT.

This clonotype was seen a handful of times. In nucleotides, the CDR3 is TGTGCCAGCAGCCTAAACAGGGGGCAACTTTCACCCCTCCACTTT. This codes for CASSLNRGQLSPLHF. The V and J genes are TRBV7-6 and TRBJ1-6; 9 nucleotides match TRBD1. Germline CDR1 is SGHVS and CDR2 is FNYEAQ. The ends lost 5 bases at V and 9 bases at J; junction bases unmatched: 8. CDR3 length: 15 residues.

The genes are TRBV9 and TRBJ2-2, with 10 bases that match TRBD1. V shed 4 bases and J 6 bases; nucleotides not matched to a gene: 9. This CDR3 spans 16 amino acids. CDR1 is SGDLS and CDR2 is YYNGEE in the germline V gene. The CDR3 DNA reads TGTGCCAGCAGCCCTCGACAGGGGGCGAGTGCCGGGGAGCTGTTTTTT. Its protein is CASSPRQGASAGELFF. The whole variable domain, filled in from reference TRBV9 and TRBJ2-2, reads DSGVTQTPKHLITATGQRVTLRCSPRSGDLSVYWYQQSLDQGLQFLIQYYNGEERAKGNILERFSAQQFPDLHSELNLSSLELGDSALYFCASSPRQGASAGELFFGEGSRLTVL.